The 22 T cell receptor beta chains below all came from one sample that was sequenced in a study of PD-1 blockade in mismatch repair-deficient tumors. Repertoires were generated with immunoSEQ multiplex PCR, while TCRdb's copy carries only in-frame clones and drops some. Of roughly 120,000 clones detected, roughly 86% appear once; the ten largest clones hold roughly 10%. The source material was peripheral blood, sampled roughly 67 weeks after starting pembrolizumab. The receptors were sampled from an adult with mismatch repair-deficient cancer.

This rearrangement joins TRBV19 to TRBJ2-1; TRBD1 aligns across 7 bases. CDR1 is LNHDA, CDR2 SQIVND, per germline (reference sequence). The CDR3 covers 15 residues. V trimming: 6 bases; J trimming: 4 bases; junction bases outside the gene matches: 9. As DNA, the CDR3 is TGTGCCAGTAGCTATGGGACAGACCCATACAATGAGCAGTTCTTC. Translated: CASSYGTDPYNEQFF.

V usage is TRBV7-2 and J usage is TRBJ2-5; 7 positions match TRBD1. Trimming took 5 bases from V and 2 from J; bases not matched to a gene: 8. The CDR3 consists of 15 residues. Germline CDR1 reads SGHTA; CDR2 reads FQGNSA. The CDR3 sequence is CASSPNPGQQETQYF. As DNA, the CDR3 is TGTGCCAGCAGCCCCAACCCGGGACAGCAAGAGACCCAGTACTTC.

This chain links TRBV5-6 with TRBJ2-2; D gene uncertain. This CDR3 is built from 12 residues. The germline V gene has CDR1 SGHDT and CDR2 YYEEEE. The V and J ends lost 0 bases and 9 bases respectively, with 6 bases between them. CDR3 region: CASSLGGRELFF. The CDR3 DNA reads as TGTGCCAGCAGCTTGGGGGGTAGGGAGCTGTTTTTT.

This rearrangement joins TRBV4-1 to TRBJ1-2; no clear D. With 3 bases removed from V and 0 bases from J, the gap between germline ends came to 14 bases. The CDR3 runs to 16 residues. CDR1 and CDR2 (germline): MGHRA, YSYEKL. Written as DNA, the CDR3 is TGCGCCAGCAGCCAGCCCTTGGTCGAAGCTAACTATGGCTACACCTTC. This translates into CASSQPLVEANYGYTF.

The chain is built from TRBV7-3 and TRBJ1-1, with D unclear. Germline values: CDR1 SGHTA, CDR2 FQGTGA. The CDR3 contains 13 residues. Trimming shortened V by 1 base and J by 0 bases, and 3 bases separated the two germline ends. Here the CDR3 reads CASSLSLNTEAFF. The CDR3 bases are TGTGCCAGCAGCTTAAGCTTGAACACTGAAGCTTTCTTT.

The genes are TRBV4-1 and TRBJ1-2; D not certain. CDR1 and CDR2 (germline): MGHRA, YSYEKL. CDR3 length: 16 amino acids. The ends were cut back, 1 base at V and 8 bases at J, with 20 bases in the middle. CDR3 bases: TGCGCCAGCAGCCAAGGGAGGAACAGTCGAGTCAAAGGCTACACCTTC. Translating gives CASSQGRNSRVKGYTF.

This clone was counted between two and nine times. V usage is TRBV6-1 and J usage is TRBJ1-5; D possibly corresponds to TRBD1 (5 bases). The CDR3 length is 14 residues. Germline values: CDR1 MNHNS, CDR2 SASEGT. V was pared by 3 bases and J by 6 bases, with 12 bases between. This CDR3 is CASSDWGGGQPQHF. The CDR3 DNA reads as TGTGCCAGCAGTGACTGGGGTGGGGGTCAGCCCCAGCATTTT.

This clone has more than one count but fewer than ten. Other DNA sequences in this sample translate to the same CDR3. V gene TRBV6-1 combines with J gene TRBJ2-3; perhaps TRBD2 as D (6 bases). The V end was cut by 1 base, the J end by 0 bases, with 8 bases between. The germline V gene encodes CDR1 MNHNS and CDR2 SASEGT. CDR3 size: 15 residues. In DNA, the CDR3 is TGTGCCAGCAGTGAAGGGAGCGGGAGCACAGATACGCAGTATTTT. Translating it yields CASSEGSGSTDTQYF.

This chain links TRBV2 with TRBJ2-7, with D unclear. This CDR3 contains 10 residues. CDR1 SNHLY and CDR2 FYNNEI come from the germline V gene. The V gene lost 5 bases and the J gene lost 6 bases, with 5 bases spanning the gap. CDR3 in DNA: TGTGCCAGCAGTTCGCGCGAGCAGTACTTC. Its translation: CASSSREQYF.

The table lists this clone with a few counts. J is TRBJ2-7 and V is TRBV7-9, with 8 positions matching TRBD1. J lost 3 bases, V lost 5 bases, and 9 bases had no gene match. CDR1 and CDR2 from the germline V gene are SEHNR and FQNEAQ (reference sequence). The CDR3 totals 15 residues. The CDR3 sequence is CASSPGTGVLYEQYF. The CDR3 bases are TGTGCCAGCAGCCCCGGGACAGGAGTACTCTACGAGCAGTACTTC.

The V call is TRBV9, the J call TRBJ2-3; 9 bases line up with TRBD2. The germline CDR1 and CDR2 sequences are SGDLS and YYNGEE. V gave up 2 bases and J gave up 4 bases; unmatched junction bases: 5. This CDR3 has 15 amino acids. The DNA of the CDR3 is TGTGCCAGCAGCGTGAGGACTAGCGTTTCAGATACGCAGTATTTT. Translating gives CASSVRTSVSDTQYF.

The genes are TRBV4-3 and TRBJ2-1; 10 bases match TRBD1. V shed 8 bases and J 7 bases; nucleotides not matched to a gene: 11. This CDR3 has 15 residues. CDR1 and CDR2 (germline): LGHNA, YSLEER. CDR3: CASAAGTGVGNEQFF. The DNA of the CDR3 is TGCGCCAGCGCGGCAGGGACAGGGGTTGGGAATGAGCAGTTCTTC.

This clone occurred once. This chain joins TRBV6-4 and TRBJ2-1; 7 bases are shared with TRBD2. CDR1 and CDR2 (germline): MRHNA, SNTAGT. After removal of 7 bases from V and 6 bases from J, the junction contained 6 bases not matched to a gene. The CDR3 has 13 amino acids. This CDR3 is CASTPWGGNEQFF. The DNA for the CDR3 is TGTGCCAGCACTCCCTGGGGGGGCAATGAGCAGTTCTTC.

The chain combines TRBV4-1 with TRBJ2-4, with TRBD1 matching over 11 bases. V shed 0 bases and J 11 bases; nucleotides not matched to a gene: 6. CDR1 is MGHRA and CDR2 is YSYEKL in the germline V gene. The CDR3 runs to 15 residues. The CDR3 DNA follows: TGCGCCAGCAGCCAAGAGGGACAGGGGGTCGGATTTCAGTACTTC. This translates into CASSQEGQGVGFQYF.

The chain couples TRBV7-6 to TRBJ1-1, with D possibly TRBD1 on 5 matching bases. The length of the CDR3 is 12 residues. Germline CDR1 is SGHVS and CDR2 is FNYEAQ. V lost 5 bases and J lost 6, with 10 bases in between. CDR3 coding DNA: TGTGCCAGCAGCAACACGGGGGCTGAAGCTTTCTTT. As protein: CASSNTGAEAFF. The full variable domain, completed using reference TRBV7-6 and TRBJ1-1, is GAGVSQSPRYKVTKRGQDVALRCDPISGHVSLYWYRQALGQGPEFLTYFNYEAQQDKSGLPNDRFSAERPEGSISTLTIQRTEQRDSAMYRCASSNTGAEAFFGQGTRLTVV.

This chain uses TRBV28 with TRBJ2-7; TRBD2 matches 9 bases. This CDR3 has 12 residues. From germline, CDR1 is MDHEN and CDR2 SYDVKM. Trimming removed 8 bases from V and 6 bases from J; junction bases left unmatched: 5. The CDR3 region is CASRREGVEQYF. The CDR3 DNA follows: TGTGCCAGCCGGCGGGAGGGCGTCGAGCAGTACTTC.

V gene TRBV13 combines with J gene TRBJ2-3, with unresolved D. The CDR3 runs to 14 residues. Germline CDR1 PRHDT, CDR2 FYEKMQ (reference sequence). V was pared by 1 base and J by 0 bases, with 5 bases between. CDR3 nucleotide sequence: TGTGCCAGCAGCTTAGCATCTAGCACAGATACGCAGTATTTT. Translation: CASSLASSTDTQYF.

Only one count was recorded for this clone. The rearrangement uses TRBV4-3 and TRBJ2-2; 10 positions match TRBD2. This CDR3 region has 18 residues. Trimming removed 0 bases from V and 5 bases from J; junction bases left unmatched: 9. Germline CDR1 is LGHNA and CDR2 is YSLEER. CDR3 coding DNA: TGCGCCAGCAGCCAAGATGGAGCGGGAGGGCCTTTTACCGGGGAGCTGTTTTTT. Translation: CASSQDGAGGPFTGELFF.

The CDR3 loop is CASSLVAGNTEAFF. The CDR3 DNA reads TGTGCCAGCAGCTTAGTTGCAGGGAACACTGAAGCTTTCTTT. This sequence joins TRBV11-2 and TRBJ1-1, with no clear D. The CDR3 totals 14 residues. Germline loops: CDR1 SGHAT, CDR2 FQNNGV. Trimming shortened V by 1 base and J by 1 base, and 7 bases separated the two germline ends. The full variable domain, in which reference TRBV11-2 and TRBJ1-1 provide the parts outside the CDR3, is EAGVAQSPRYKIIEKRQSVAFWCNPISGHATLYWYQQILGQGPKLLIQFQNNGVVDDSQLPKDRFSAERLKGVDSTLKIQPAKLEDSAVYLCASSLVAGNTEAFFGQGTRLTVV.

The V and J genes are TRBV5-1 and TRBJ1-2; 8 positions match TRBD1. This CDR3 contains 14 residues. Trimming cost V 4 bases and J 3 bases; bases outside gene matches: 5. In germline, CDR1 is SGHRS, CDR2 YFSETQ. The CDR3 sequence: CASSIGTGDYGYTF. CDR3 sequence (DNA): TGCGCCAGCAGCATCGGGACAGGTGACTATGGCTACACCTTC.

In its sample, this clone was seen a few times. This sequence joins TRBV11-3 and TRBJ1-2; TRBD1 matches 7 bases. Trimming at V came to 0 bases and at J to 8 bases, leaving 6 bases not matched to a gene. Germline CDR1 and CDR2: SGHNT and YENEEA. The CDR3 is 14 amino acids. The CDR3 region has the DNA TGTGCCAGCAGCTTAGATCAAGGGGGCAGGGGCTACACCTTC. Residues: CASSLDQGGRGYTF.

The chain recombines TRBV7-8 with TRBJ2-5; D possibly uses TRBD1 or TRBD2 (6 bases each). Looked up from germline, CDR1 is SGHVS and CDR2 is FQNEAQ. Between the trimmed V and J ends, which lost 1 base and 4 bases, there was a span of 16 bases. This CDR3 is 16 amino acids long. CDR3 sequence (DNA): TGTGCCAGCAGCTTAGGAATGGGGGCGGGGCGAGAGACCCAGTACTTC. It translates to CASSLGMGAGRETQYF.